The T cell receptor (beta chain) described here comes from a study of human T cells and chemical hapten exposure. Study-wide background: Each patient's scalp received weekly diphenylcyclopropenone throughout the roughly 23-week study. Alopecia universalis, totalis or areata was present in patients who were mostly female.

The sample's time point: patch test 1, 2 weeks after DPC sensitization. Treatment described: therapeutic diphenylcyclopropenone sensitization with weekly scalp DPC. The library tagged each cDNA molecule with unique molecular identifiers. Using its own MiXCR run on the RACE reads, TCRdb lists one record per CDR3 protein. The table records some 190,000 distinct CDR3 sequences, about 20% of them present only once. Deletions cut 4 bases from V and 4 bases from J, with 12 bases between. The CDR3 runs 14 residues. Looked up from germline, CDR1 is KGHDR and CDR2 is SFDVKD. The rearrangement uses TRBV24-1 and TRBJ2-5, with a possible D match to TRBD1 (5 bases). This TCR came from a woman between 45 and 60 years old with alopecia areata. Some clones in this sample may be carry-over from other donors' samples. The sample consisted of whole blood, taken in connection with sensitization to the hapten diphenylcyclopropenone (DPC). CDR3 loop: CATSEARVRETQYF. The CDR3 DNA reads TGTGCCACCAGTGAAGCCAGGGTACGAGAGACCCAGTACTTC.